Listed below are T cell receptor beta chains from one sample, sequenced in a study of blood T cell repertoires in COVID-19. The protocol was immunoSEQ multiplex PCR, while the TCRdb copy is restricted to in-frame clones and leaves out a portion. The profile shows roughly 260,000 clones, 80% to 95% of them singletons. The specimen sequenced was PBMCs or T cells enriched from blood (not recorded which). These receptors came from a woman aged 18-30 years who had recovered from COVID-19. Both conserved end residues are part of each CDR3. Fields, in order: V gene, CDR3 length, J gene, D gene, clone size, CDR3 protein, CDR3 DNA. A D gene is named only where the DNA matches it firmly. A clone size is listed for some rows: how often the clone was seen (once, few, many), or a class if it is expanded.

v_gene: TRBV28
len: 17
j_gene: TRBJ2-3
d_gene: -
abundance: -
CDR3aa: CASSLWGASGSTDTQYF
CDR3nt: TGTGCCAGCAGTTTATGGGGGGCTAGCGGTAGCACAGATACGCAGTATTTT

v_gene: TRBV19
len: 20
j_gene: TRBJ2-6
d_gene: -
abundance: -
CDR3aa: CASSIDFEADAYSGANVLTF
CDR3nt: TGTGCCAGTAGTATAGATTTTGAAGCGGACGCGTACTCTGGGGCCAACGTCCTGACTTTC

v_gene: TRBV7-2
len: 17
j_gene: TRBJ2-3
d_gene: TRBD2
abundance: -
CDR3aa: CASSRRPSGGSTDTQYF
CDR3nt: TGTGCCAGCAGCCGCCGACCTAGCGGGGGGAGCACAGATACGCAGTATTTT

v_gene: TRBV14
len: 15
j_gene: TRBJ2-1
d_gene: TRBD1
abundance: -
CDR3aa: CASSQLQGQYNEQFF
CDR3nt: TGTGCCAGCAGCCAATTACAGGGGCAATACAATGAGCAGTTCTTC

v_gene: TRBV6-5
len: 13
j_gene: TRBJ1-1
d_gene: -
abundance: once
CDR3aa: CASNLRWVTEAFF
CDR3nt: TGTGCCAGCAACCTCAGGTGGGTCACTGAAGCTTTCTTT

v_gene: TRBV6-6
len: 20
j_gene: TRBJ2-3
d_gene: TRBD2
abundance: few
CDR3aa: CASSPRSGTSGAYSKDTQYF
CDR3nt: TGTGCCAGCAGCCCCCGATCCGGGACTAGCGGGGCCTACAGTAAAGATACGCAGTATTTT

v_gene: TRBV3-1/TRBV3-2
len: 15
j_gene: TRBJ2-2
d_gene: TRBD1
abundance: -
CDR3aa: CASSEQGAVTGELFF
CDR3nt: TGTGCCAGCAGCGAACAGGGGGCCGTCACCGGGGAGCTGTTTTTT

v_gene: TRBV29-1
len: 16
j_gene: TRBJ1-1
d_gene: TRBD1
abundance: -
CDR3aa: CSVEGRGPLMNTEAFF
CDR3nt: TGCAGCGTTGAAGGCAGGGGGCCCCTCATGAACACTGAAGCTTTCTTT

v_gene: TRBV1
len: 17
j_gene: TRBJ1-3
d_gene: -
abundance: -
CDR3aa: CTSTSRSSPSDRNTIYF
CDR3nt: TGCACCAGCACCTCAAGATCCTCGCCGAGCGATAGAAACACCATATATTTT

v_gene: TRBV10-2
len: 14
j_gene: TRBJ2-7
d_gene: -
abundance: -
CDR3aa: CASTESRYGYEQYF
CDR3nt: TGCGCCAGCACCGAGAGCCGGTATGGCTACGAGCAGTACTTC

v_gene: TRBV2
len: 14
j_gene: TRBJ2-5
d_gene: -
abundance: -
CDR3aa: CASSILTVQETQYF
CDR3nt: TGTGCCAGCAGTATTTTGACAGTTCAAGAGACCCAGTACTTC

v_gene: TRBV2
len: 13
j_gene: TRBJ1-1
d_gene: -
abundance: -
CDR3aa: CASSRGWGTEAFF
CDR3nt: TGTGCCAGCTCCAGGGGATGGGGCACTGAAGCTTTCTTT

v_gene: TRBV6-5
len: 13
j_gene: TRBJ2-1
d_gene: -
abundance: -
CDR3aa: CASKKGGSHEQFF
CDR3nt: TGTGCCAGCAAAAAGGGGGGGTCTCATGAGCAGTTCTTC

v_gene: TRBV3-1/TRBV3-2
len: 15
j_gene: TRBJ1-2
d_gene: -
abundance: -
CDR3aa: CASSQPSLGSRDITF
CDR3nt: TGTGCCAGCAGCCAACCATCCCTGGGGAGTCGGGATATCACCTTC

v_gene: TRBV7-3
len: 15
j_gene: TRBJ2-3
d_gene: TRBD2
abundance: -
CDR3aa: CASSLREGRTDTQYF
CDR3nt: TGTGCCAGCAGCTTAAGGGAGGGGCGCACAGATACGCAGTATTTT

v_gene: TRBV7-9
len: 15
j_gene: TRBJ2-3
d_gene: TRBD1
abundance: -
CDR3aa: CASRIQGAGTDTQYF
CDR3nt: TGTGCCAGCAGAATACAGGGGGCCGGCACAGATACGCAGTATTTT

v_gene: TRBV29-1
len: 16
j_gene: TRBJ1-2
d_gene: TRBD1
abundance: -
CDR3aa: CSVEDYRTGGSYGYTF
CDR3nt: TGCAGCGTTGAAGATTATAGGACAGGGGGAAGCTATGGCTACACCTTC

v_gene: TRBV3-1/TRBV3-2
len: 18
j_gene: TRBJ2-7
d_gene: TRBD2
abundance: -
CDR3aa: CASSQGTSGRLRSYEQYF
CDR3nt: TGTGCCAGCAGCCAGGGGACTAGCGGGAGGTTGAGGAGTTACGAGCAGTACTTC

v_gene: TRBV7-9
len: 15
j_gene: TRBJ2-1
d_gene: TRBD2
abundance: -
CDR3aa: CASSLVGLAGNEQFF
CDR3nt: TGTGCCAGCAGCTTAGTGGGATTAGCGGGAAATGAGCAGTTCTTC

v_gene: TRBV13
len: 16
j_gene: TRBJ2-1
d_gene: TRBD1
abundance: -
CDR3aa: CASSSAGTGLSNEQFF
CDR3nt: TGTGCCAGCAGCTCCGCCGGGACAGGGCTGAGCAATGAGCAGTTCTTC

v_gene: TRBV4-1
len: 18
j_gene: TRBJ2-7
d_gene: TRBD2
abundance: -
CDR3aa: CASSQSSPGLAGFGEQYF
CDR3nt: TGCGCCAGCAGCCAATCTTCCCCGGGACTAGCGGGATTTGGTGAGCAGTACTTC

v_gene: TRBV18
len: 15
j_gene: TRBJ2-2
d_gene: -
abundance: few
CDR3aa: CASSPHKPDTGELFF
CDR3nt: TGTGCCAGCTCACCACATAAGCCGGACACCGGGGAGCTGTTTTTT

v_gene: TRBV5-1
len: 14
j_gene: TRBJ1-5
d_gene: TRBD1
abundance: -
CDR3aa: CASSFGQGNQPQHF
CDR3nt: TGCGCCAGCAGCTTTGGACAGGGTAATCAGCCCCAGCATTTT

v_gene: TRBV10-3
len: 13
j_gene: TRBJ1-6
d_gene: -
abundance: -
CDR3aa: CAIRGGEVSPLHF
CDR3nt: TGTGCCATCAGGGGAGGGGAGGTTTCACCCCTCCACTTT

v_gene: TRBV5-1
len: 16
j_gene: TRBJ2-7
d_gene: -
abundance: -
CDR3aa: CASSLAAAERVYEQYF
CDR3nt: TGCGCCAGCAGCTTGGCTGCTGCCGAGCGGGTCTACGAGCAGTACTTC

v_gene: TRBV27
len: 14
j_gene: TRBJ2-7
d_gene: TRBD1
abundance: -
CDR3aa: CASGSFGQGVAQYF
CDR3nt: TGTGCCAGCGGGTCTTTTGGACAGGGAGTAGCGCAGTACTTC

v_gene: TRBV3-1/TRBV3-2
len: 16
j_gene: TRBJ2-1
d_gene: -
abundance: -
CDR3aa: CASSLLRGGGINEQFF
CDR3nt: TGTGCCAGCAGCCTGTTAAGGGGAGGGGGTATCAATGAGCAGTTCTTC

v_gene: TRBV3-1/TRBV3-2
len: 14
j_gene: TRBJ2-2
d_gene: TRBD1
abundance: -
CDR3aa: CASATQGATGELFF
CDR3nt: TGTGCCAGCGCTACACAGGGGGCAACCGGGGAGCTGTTTTTT

v_gene: TRBV6-5
len: 14
j_gene: TRBJ1-1
d_gene: TRBD1
abundance: -
CDR3aa: CASSYGTVNTEAFF
CDR3nt: TGTGCCAGCAGTTACGGGACAGTGAACACTGAAGCTTTCTTT

v_gene: TRBV29-1
len: 18
j_gene: TRBJ2-1
d_gene: TRBD2
abundance: -
CDR3aa: CSVEGRGRTSGRGNEQFF
CDR3nt: TGCAGCGTTGAGGGCAGGGGTCGGACTAGCGGGAGAGGGAATGAGCAGTTCTTC

v_gene: TRBV19
len: 12
j_gene: TRBJ1-2
d_gene: -
abundance: -
CDR3aa: CASRSTNYGYTF
CDR3nt: TGTGCCAGTAGGTCGACAAACTATGGCTACACCTTC

v_gene: TRBV9
len: 14
j_gene: TRBJ2-7
d_gene: -
abundance: -
CDR3aa: CASSPFRSSYEQYF
CDR3nt: TGTGCCAGCAGTCCGTTCCGGAGCTCCTACGAGCAGTACTTC

v_gene: TRBV11-3
len: 17
j_gene: TRBJ1-1
d_gene: TRBD1
abundance: -
CDR3aa: CASSLNEGAPLNTEAFF
CDR3nt: TGTGCCAGCAGCTTAAACGAGGGGGCCCCCTTGAACACTGAAGCTTTCTTT

v_gene: TRBV29-1
len: 14
j_gene: TRBJ2-2
d_gene: -
abundance: -
CDR3aa: CSVVGLTNTGELFF
CDR3nt: TGCAGCGTTGTGGGACTTACGAACACCGGGGAGCTGTTTTTT

v_gene: TRBV28
len: 13
j_gene: TRBJ1-4
d_gene: -
abundance: -
CDR3aa: CASRTGTNEKLFF
CDR3nt: TGTGCCAGCAGAACAGGGACTAATGAAAAACTGTTTTTT

v_gene: TRBV5-1
len: 12
j_gene: TRBJ2-5
d_gene: -
abundance: once
CDR3aa: CASSLAVETQYF
CDR3nt: TGCGCCAGCAGCTTGGCGGTGGAGACCCAGTACTTC